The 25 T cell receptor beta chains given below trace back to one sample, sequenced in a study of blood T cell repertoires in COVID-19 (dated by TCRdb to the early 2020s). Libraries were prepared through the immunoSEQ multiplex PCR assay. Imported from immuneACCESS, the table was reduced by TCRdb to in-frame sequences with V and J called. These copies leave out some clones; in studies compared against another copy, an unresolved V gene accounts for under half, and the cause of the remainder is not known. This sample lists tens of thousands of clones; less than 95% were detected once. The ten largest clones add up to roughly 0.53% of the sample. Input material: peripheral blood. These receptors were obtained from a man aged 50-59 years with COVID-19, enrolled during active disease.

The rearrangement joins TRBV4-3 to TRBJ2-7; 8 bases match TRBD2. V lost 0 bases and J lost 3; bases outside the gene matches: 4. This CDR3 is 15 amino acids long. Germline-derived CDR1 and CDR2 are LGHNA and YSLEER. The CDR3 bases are TGCGCCAGCAGCCAAGATCTCGGGGGGGGCTACGAGCAGTACTTC. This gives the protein CASSQDLGGGYEQYF.

The CDR3 loop reads CASNRLGDYGYTF. CDR3 DNA sequence: TGCGCCAGCAATAGACTCGGGGACTATGGCTACACCTTC. The V call is TRBV5-1, the J call TRBJ1-2; no firm D call. V was clipped by 6 bases and J by 3 bases, with 12 bases between them. CDR3 length: 13 residues. CDR1 and CDR2 from the germline V gene are SGHRS and YFSETQ.

CDR3 nucleotide sequence: TGTGCCAGCAGCTTAGCGCTTCCCGGGACACCCGCCTCTGGAAACACCATATATTTT. Residues: CASSLALPGTPASGNTIYF. The chain is built from TRBV7-6 and TRBJ1-3, with D perhaps matching TRBD1 (6 bases). Germline-derived CDR1 and CDR2 are SGHVS and FNYEAQ. Trimming left V 0 bases short and J 0 bases short, with 18 bases between. This CDR3 has 19 amino acids. Looking up the rest from reference TRBV7-6 and TRBJ1-3 gives the full variable domain: GAGVSQSPRYKVTKRGQDVALRCDPISGHVSLYWYRQALGQGPEFLTYFNYEAQQDKSGLPNDRFSAERPEGSISTLTIQRTEQRDSAMYRCASSLALPGTPASGNTIYFGEGSWLTVV.

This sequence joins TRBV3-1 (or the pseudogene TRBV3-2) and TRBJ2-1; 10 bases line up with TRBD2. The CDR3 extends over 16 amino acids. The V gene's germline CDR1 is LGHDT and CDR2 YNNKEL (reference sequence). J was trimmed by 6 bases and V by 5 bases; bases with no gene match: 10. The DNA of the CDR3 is TGTGCCAGCAGCTCCTATCTAGCGGGAGTCGGCAATGAGCAGTTCTTC. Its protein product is CASSSYLAGVGNEQFF.

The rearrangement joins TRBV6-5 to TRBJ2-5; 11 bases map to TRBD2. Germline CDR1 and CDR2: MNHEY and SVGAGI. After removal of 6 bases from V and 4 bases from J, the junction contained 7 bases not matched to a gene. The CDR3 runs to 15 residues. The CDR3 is CASSPLAGGRETQYF. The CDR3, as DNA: TGTGCCAGCAGCCCCCTAGCGGGAGGTAGAGAGACCCAGTACTTC.

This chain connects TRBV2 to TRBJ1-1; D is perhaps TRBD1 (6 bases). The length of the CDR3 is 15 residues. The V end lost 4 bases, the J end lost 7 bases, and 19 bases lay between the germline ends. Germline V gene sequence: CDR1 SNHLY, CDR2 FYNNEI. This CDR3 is CASSAHREGSIEAFF. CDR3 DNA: TGTGCCAGCAGTGCACACAGGGAAGGTAGCATTGAAGCTTTCTTT. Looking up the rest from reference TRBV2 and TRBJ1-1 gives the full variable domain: EPEVTQTPSHQVTQMGQEVILRCVPISNHLYFYWYRQILGQKVEFLVSFYNNEISEKSEIFDDQFSVERPDGSNFTLKIRSTKLEDSAMYFCASSAHREGSIEAFFGQGTRLTVV.

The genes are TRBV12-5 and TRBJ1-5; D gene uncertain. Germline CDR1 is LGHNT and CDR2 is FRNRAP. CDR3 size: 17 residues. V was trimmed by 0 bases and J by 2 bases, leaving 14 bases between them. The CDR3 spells CASGLVLTDLGNQPQHF. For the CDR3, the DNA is TGTGCTAGTGGTTTGGTACTAACGGACTTGGGCAATCAGCCCCAGCATTTT.

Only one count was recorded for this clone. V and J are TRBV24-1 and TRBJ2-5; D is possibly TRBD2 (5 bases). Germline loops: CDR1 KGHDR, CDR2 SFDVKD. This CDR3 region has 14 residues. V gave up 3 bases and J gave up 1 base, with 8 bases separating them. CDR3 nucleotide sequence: TGTGCCACCAGTGATACCCGGGGCCAAGAGACCCAGTACTTC. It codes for CATSDTRGQETQYF.

The CDR3 bases are TGCGCCAGCAGCCAAGGGGGCGTCACAGGGGCTGGCTACACCTTC. Protein product: CASSQGGVTGAGYTF. This rearrangement joins TRBV4-1 to TRBJ1-2, with 7 bases identical to TRBD1. CDR1 MGHRA and CDR2 YSYEKL come from the germline V gene. The CDR3 totals 15 residues. V gave up 1 base and J gave up 7 bases; unmatched junction bases: 9.

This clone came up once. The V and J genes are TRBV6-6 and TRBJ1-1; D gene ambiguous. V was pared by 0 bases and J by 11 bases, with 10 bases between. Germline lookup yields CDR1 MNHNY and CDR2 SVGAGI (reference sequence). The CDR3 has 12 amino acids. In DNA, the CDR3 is TGTGCCAGCAGTTACTCAGGAGACGGGGCTTTCTTT. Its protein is CASSYSGDGAFF.

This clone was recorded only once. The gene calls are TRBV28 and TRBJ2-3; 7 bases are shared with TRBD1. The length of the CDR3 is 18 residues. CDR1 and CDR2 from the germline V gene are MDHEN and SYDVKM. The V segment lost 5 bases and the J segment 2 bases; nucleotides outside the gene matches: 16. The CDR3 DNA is TGTGCCAGCAGTACACATAGAGGACAGGCGTGGGTCACAGATACGCAGTATTTT. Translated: CASSTHRGQAWVTDTQYF.

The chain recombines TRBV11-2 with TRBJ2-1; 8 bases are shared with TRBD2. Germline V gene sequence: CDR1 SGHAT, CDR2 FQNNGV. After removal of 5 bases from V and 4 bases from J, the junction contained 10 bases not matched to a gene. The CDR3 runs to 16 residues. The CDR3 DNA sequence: TGTGCCAGCAGCGTCGGGAGGGGGACTTCATACAATGAGCAGTTCTTC. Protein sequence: CASSVGRGTSYNEQFF.

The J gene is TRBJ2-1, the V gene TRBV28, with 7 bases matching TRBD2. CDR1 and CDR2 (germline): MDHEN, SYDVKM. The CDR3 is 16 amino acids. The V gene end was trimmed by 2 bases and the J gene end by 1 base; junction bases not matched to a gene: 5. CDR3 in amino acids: CASSLIGGRSYNEQFF. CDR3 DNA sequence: TGTGCCAGCAGTTTAATCGGGGGGAGGTCCTACAATGAGCAGTTCTTC.

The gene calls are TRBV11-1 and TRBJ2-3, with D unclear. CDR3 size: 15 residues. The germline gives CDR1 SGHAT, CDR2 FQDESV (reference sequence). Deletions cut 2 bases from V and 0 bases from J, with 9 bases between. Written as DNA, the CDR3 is TGTGCCAGCAGCTTAATGACACTTAGCACAGATACGCAGTATTTT. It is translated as CASSLMTLSTDTQYF. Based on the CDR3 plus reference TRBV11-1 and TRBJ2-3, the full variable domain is EAEVAQSPRYKITEKSQAVAFWCDPISGHATLYWYRQILGQGPELLVQFQDESVVDDSQLPKDRFSAERLKGVDSTLKIQPAELGDSAMYLCASSLMTLSTDTQYFGPGTRLTVL.

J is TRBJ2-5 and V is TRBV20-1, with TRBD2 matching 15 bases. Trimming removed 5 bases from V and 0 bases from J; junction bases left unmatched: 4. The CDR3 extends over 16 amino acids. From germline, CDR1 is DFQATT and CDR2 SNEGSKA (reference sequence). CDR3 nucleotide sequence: TGCAGTGCTCGTGGACTAGCGGGAGGGTACCAAGAGACCCAGTACTTC. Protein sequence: CSARGLAGGYQETQYF.

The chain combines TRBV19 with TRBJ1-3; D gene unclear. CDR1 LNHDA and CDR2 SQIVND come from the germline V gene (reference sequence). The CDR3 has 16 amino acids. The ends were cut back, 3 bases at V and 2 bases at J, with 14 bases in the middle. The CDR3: CASSMLEDWAGNTIYF. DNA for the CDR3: TGTGCCAGTAGTATGCTCGAGGATTGGGCTGGAAACACCATATATTTT.

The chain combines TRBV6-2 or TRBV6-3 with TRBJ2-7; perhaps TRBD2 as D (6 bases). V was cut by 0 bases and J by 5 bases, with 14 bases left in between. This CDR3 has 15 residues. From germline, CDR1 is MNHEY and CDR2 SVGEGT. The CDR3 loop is CASSYSRDSGNEQYF. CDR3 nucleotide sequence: TGTGCCAGCAGTTACTCCCGGGACTCCGGCAACGAGCAGTACTTC.

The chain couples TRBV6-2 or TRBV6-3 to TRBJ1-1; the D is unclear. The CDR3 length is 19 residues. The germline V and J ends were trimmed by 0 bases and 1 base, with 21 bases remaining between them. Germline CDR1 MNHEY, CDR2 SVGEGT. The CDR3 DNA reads TGTGCCAGCAGTTACTCTTGGGTTGGGCTTATAGGCCCGAACACTGAAGCTTTCTTT. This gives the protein CASSYSWVGLIGPNTEAFF.

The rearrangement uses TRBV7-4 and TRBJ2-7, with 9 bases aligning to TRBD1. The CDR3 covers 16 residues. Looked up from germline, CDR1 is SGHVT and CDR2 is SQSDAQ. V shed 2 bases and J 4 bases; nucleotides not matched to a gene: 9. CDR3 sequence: CASSLPGDRVLYEQYF. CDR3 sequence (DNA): TGTGCCAGCAGCTTACCCGGGGACAGGGTTTTGTACGAGCAGTACTTC.

CDR3 sequence reads: CSVDPQGTGGYTF. In DNA form, the CDR3 reads TGCAGCGTTGATCCACAGGGTACGGGTGGCTACACCTTC. The V gene is TRBV29-1, the J gene TRBJ1-2, with a weak D call TRBD1 (6 bases). Trimming took 3 bases from V and 7 from J, leaving 15 bases between them. Germline CDR1 reads SQVTM; CDR2 reads ANQGSEA. The CDR3 runs to 13 residues.

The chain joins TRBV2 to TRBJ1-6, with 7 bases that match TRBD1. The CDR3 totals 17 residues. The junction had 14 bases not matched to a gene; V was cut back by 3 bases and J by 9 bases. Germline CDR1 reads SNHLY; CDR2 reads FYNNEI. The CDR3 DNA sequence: TGTGCCAGCAGTGACCGCAGGGGGGCCTCCGGTGGTTCACCCCTCCACTTT. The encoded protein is CASSDRRGASGGSPLHF.

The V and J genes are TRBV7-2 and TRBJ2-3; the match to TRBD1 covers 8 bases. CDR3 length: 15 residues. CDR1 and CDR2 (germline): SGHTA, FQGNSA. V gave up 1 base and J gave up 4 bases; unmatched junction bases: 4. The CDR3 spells CASSLDETGADTQYF. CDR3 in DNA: TGTGCCAGCAGCTTAGATGAGACAGGGGCAGATACGCAGTATTTT.

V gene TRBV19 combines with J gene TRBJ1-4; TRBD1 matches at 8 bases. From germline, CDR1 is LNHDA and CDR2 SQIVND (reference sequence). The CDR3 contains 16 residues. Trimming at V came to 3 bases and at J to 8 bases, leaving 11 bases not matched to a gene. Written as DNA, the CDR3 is TGTGCCAGTAGTATGTCGGTGACAGGGGTTGAGGAAAAACTGTTTTTT. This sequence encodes CASSMSVTGVEEKLFF.

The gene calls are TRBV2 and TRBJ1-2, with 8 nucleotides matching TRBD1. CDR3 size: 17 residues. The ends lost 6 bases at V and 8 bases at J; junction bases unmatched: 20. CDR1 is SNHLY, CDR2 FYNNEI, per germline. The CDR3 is CASSPSRGRIVGAGYTF. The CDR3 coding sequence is TGTGCCAGCAGCCCCAGCAGGGGGCGAATCGTGGGAGCGGGCTACACCTTC.

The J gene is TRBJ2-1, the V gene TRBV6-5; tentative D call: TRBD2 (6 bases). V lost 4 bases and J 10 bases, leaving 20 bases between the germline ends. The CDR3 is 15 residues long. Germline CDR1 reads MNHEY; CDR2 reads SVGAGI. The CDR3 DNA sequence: TGTGCCAGCAGTTGGTTGGCGGAGGGTCGGAGAGAGCAGTTCTTC. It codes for CASSWLAEGRREQFF.